Listed below are T cell receptor beta chains from one sample, sequenced in a study of identical twins. Via MiXCR, TCRdb re-called the 5' RACE reads, giving one row per CDR3 protein. Altogether under 400,000 distinct CDR3 sequences are present, roughly 9% being singletons, with the ten largest covering 8% to 10%. The sample taken for sequencing was naive T cells sorted from blood. These receptors were collected from a woman aged 45 to 65 in good health. CDR3s include the opening cysteine and the closing phenylalanine or tryptophan. D genes are given only for firm matches. Expanded clones are given a class, and other clones once, few, many or no size at all.

CDR3aa	CDR3nt	v_gene	j_gene	d_gene	abundance
CASSGTLGLALNTGELFF	TGTGCCAGCAGCGGAACGTTGGGACTAGCGTTAAACACCGGGGAGCTGTTTTTT	TRBV13	TRBJ2-2	TRBD2	NA
CASSRQGRYNEQFF	TGTGCCAGCAGTAGACAGGGCCGCTACAATGAGCAGTTCTTC	TRBV6-1	TRBJ2-1	TRBD1	many
CASAAGGTQYF	TGCGCCAGCGCTGCTGGGGGGACCCAGTACTTC	TRBV5-1	TRBJ2-5	NA	few
CASSILQRGGTDTQYF	TGTGCCAGCAGTATTTTGCAGCGGGGGGGCACAGATACGCAGTATTTT	TRBV6-5	TRBJ2-3	TRBD2	once
CASSFVFGTSDYNEQFF	TGTGCCAGCAGTTTCGTTTTTGGGACTAGCGATTACAATGAGCAGTTCTTC	TRBV12-3/TRBV12-4	TRBJ2-1	TRBD2	many
CASSPSSGSQETQYF	TGTGCCAGCAGTCCTTCTAGCGGGAGTCAAGAGACCCAGTACTTC	TRBV6-5	TRBJ2-5	TRBD2	few
CASSPSQGYQPQHF	TGTGCCAGCTCACCAAGTCAGGGATATCAGCCCCAGCATTTT	TRBV18	TRBJ1-5	NA	NA
CASGALSNTGELFF	TGTGCCTCCGGGGCACTATCGAACACCGGGGAGCTGTTTTTT	TRBV10-3	TRBJ2-2	NA	many
CASGFRGQGWTEAFF	TGTGCTAGTGGTTTCCGGGGGCAGGGGTGGACTGAAGCTTTCTTT	TRBV12-5	TRBJ1-1	NA	few
CASYQTSGASEQYF	TGTGCCAGCTATCAGACTAGCGGGGCTTCGGAGCAGTACTTC	TRBV6-6	TRBJ2-7	TRBD2	few
CSVGTTGNEKLFF	TGCAGCGTCGGGACTACAGGGAATGAAAAACTGTTTTTT	TRBV29-1	TRBJ1-4	NA	many
CSVEGGTNTEAFF	TGCAGCGTTGAAGGGGGAACTAACACTGAAGCTTTCTTT	TRBV29-1	TRBJ1-1	NA	NA
CASGWGRPNEQFF	TGTGCCAGCGGCTGGGGCAGACCCAATGAGCAGTTCTTC	TRBV3-1	TRBJ2-1	NA	many
CASSQEGTSDPSTDTQYF	TGTGCCAGCAGCCAAGAGGGGACTAGCGACCCTAGCACAGATACGCAGTATTTT	TRBV4-2	TRBJ2-3	TRBD2	many
CASSTGHRAPNEKLFF	TGTGCCAGCAGCACAGGCCACAGGGCTCCTAATGAAAAACTGTTTTTT	TRBV11-2	TRBJ1-4	NA	NA
CASTPLPGPQALGQFF	TGTGCCAGCACTCCCCTCCCGGGACCTCAGGCCCTGGGGCAGTTCTTC	TRBV6-2/TRBV6-3	TRBJ2-1	NA	few
CAISDLSAGELFF	TGTGCCATCAGTGACCTCTCGGCCGGGGAGCTGTTTTTT	TRBV10-3	TRBJ2-2	NA	few
CASLGLDGPAEAFF	TGCGCCAGCCTGGGGTTGGATGGGCCGGCTGAAGCTTTCTTT	TRBV10-2	TRBJ1-1	NA	few
CASSPQGGTNTEAFF	TGTGCCAGCAGTCCACAGGGGGGGACGAACACTGAAGCTTTCTTT	TRBV6-4	TRBJ1-1	TRBD1	many
CASRPETGELFF	TGCGCCAGCAGACCCGAGACCGGGGAGCTGTTTTTT	TRBV5-1	TRBJ2-2	NA	many
CSARNRVGTEAFF	TGCAGTGCTAGGAACAGGGTGGGCACTGAAGCTTTCTTT	TRBV20-1	TRBJ1-1	NA	many
CASSPGGRSAGELFF	TGCGCCAGCAGCCCGGGAGGTAGATCCGCCGGGGAGCTGTTTTTT	TRBV5-1	TRBJ2-2	TRBD2	few
CASSEGTSGRTYF	TGTGCCAGCAGTGAAGGGACTAGCGGGAGGACCTACTTC	TRBV12-3/TRBV12-4	TRBJ2-7	TRBD2	few
CASSPMGAGEQFF	TGTGCCAGCAGCCCCATGGGGGCGGGTGAGCAGTTCTTC	TRBV7-6	TRBJ2-1	NA	NA
CASSPEFAVRVVELFF	TGTGCCAGCAGCCCTGAGTTCGCTGTAAGGGTCGTGGAGCTGTTTTTT	TRBV7-9	TRBJ2-2	NA	NA
CASSLSQGYYEQYF	TGTGCCAGCAGCTTAAGTCAGGGATACTACGAGCAGTACTTC	TRBV7-6	TRBJ2-7	NA	many
CASSAQGPEAFF	TGTGCCAGCAGTGCACAGGGGCCTGAAGCTTTCTTT	TRBV12-3/TRBV12-4	TRBJ1-1	TRBD1	many